Included here is one TCR beta chain sequence, with context. This clone was detected many times. Its antigen is not yet known. No qualities accompany the bases; no much larger clone lies one base away. The data were taken from a study of metastatic and nonmetastatic thyroid tumors (dated by TCRdb to 2018 to 2020). For the wider study: The researchers compared repertoires between peripheral blood samples and tumor or nodule tissue samples from patients with malignant or benign thyroid disease. General findings and caveats noted by the study authors: In both blood and tumor samples, TCR beta diversity was reported to be significantly higher in malignant tumors than in benign nodules.

Receptor libraries were prepared by PCR. Sequencer: Illumina HiSeq 4000. High-throughput sequencing was used to profile the TCR beta-chain CDR3 region of every patient. The authors processed their data as follows. Drawing on CDR3 differences between clinicopathological groups, the researchers built a classifier meant to tell apart patients with distant-metastatic papillary thyroid cancer. The Shannon index was used to measure repertoire diversity, and the Morisita-Horn index was used to measure how similar tumor and blood repertoires were. TCRdb ran its own pipeline on the public reads, namely fastp trimming at Q25 and MiXCR clone calling, and kept in-frame beta chains. TCRdb's processing, not the authors', yielded these V and J calls. The sample includes tens of thousands of clones, with about 23% observed a single time. The leading ten clones occupy 71% of the sample. None of the patients had been given any treatment before thyroid surgery. The study retrospectively analysed patient clinical samples collected from about 2012 to 2019 using T-cell receptor beta sequencing.

The germline V gene (reference sequence) provides CDR1 GTSNPN and CDR2 SVGIG. Deletion took 2 bases off V and 3 bases off J, with a span of 15 bases between the germline ends. From the cysteine through the phenylalanine, the CDR3 covers 15 amino acids. The CDR3 DNA has 45 bases and is translated from base 1. The sample was blood. This sequence was found in a male donor with papillary thyroid cancer or a benign thyroid nodule (not recorded which). Some clones in this sample may be carry-over from other donors' samples. The V and J genes are TRBV30 and TRBJ2-3, with TRBD2 tentatively as D gene (6 bases match). The CDR3 is CAWSSRDSFTDTQYF. The bases read TGTGCCTGGAGTAGTCGGGACTCCTTTACAGATACGCAGTATTTT.